This T cell receptor beta chain was captured in a study of cytomegalovirus exposure and HLA in healthy donors. Healthy bone marrow donors made up the donor group. Primers: 60 Vbeta forward and 13 Jbeta reverse. Profiled with immunoSEQ multiplex PCR; TCRdb holds only in-frame clones, not every one. Counted here are around 150,000 clones, 70% to 80% occurring once; the ten biggest clones make up approximately 2.3%. The CDR3 is 11 amino acids. Germline loops: CDR1 SEHNR, CDR2 FQNEAQ (reference sequence). Trimming stripped 3 bases from V and 7 bases from J, with 6 bases between. The clonotype comes from a man aged 50 to 59 in good health and CMV-seropositive. Sequencing was done on a sample of PBMCs. J is TRBJ1-1 and V is TRBV7-9, with D unclear. The CDR3 protein is CASSFVYEAFF. The CDR3 DNA reads TGTGCCAGCAGCTTCGTCTATGAAGCTTTCTTT.